The rows below give T cell receptor beta chains drawn from one sample of a study of T cells in Graves' hyperthyroidism and ophthalmopathy. TCRdb itself ran the multiplex PCR reads through MiXCR, one entry per CDR3 protein. The sample has hundreds of thousands of distinct CDR3 sequences; about two fifths are singletons. The specimen was blood. The receptors were sampled from a young man with Graves' hyperthyroidism. The CDR3 runs from the conserved cysteine through the conserved F or W. A D gene is named only where the DNA matches it firmly. Clone size appears in some rows only: once, few, many, or a class for an expanded clone.

v_gene: TRBV20-1; j_gene: TRBJ2-7; abundance: NA; d_gene: NA; CDR3aa: CSATTQVSSYEQYF; CDR3nt: TGCAGTGCTACTACACAAGTTAGCTCCTACGAGCAGTACTTC
v_gene: TRBV20-1; j_gene: TRBJ1-5; abundance: few; d_gene: TRBD1; CDR3aa: CSAPMGGTGEFIGNQPQHF; CDR3nt: TGCAGTGCTCCTATGGGTGGGACAGGGGAATTTATCGGCAATCAGCCCCAGCATTTT
v_gene: TRBV20-1; j_gene: TRBJ2-7; abundance: few; d_gene: NA; CDR3aa: CSASGWPPLRPYEQYF; CDR3nt: TGCAGTGCTAGCGGGTGGCCACCTCTACGCCCCTACGAGCAGTACTTC
v_gene: TRBV25-1; j_gene: TRBJ2-7; abundance: once; d_gene: NA; CDR3aa: CASRSIRVPSYEQYF; CDR3nt: TGTGCCAGCAGAAGCATCAGGGTACCCTCCTACGAGCAGTACTTC
v_gene: TRBV9; j_gene: TRBJ1-1; abundance: NA; d_gene: NA; CDR3aa: CASSGGVGDTEAFF; CDR3nt: TGTGCCAGCAGCGGTGGGGTTGGGGACACTGAAGCTTTCTTT
v_gene: TRBV7-2; j_gene: TRBJ2-7; abundance: many; d_gene: NA; CDR3aa: CASSLALVQFYEQYF; CDR3nt: TGTGCCAGCAGCTTAGCCCTCGTCCAGTTCTACGAGCAGTACTTC
v_gene: TRBV6-2/TRBV6-3; j_gene: TRBJ2-2; abundance: many; d_gene: NA; CDR3aa: CASGRGTIRELFF; CDR3nt: TGTGCCAGCGGGAGAGGGACGATCAGGGAGCTGTTTTTT
v_gene: TRBV7-6; j_gene: TRBJ2-6; abundance: NA; d_gene: NA; CDR3aa: CASSLQGLNGANVLTF; CDR3nt: TGTGCCAGCAGCCTACAGGGATTAAATGGGGCCAACGTCCTGACTTTC
v_gene: TRBV7-2; j_gene: TRBJ1-1; abundance: NA; d_gene: NA; CDR3aa: CASRMNRAHAEASF; CDR3nt: TGTGCCAGCAGAATGAACAGGGCTCACGCTGAAGCTTCCTTT
v_gene: TRBV2; j_gene: TRBJ2-3; abundance: NA; d_gene: NA; CDR3aa: CASSVGVSDTQYF; CDR3nt: TGTGCCAGCAGCGTAGGCGTCTCAGATACGCAGTATTTT
v_gene: TRBV29-1; j_gene: TRBJ2-6; abundance: many; d_gene: NA; CDR3aa: CSVDLESGANVLTF; CDR3nt: TGCAGCGTGGACCTGGAATCTGGGGCCAACGTCCTGACTTTC
v_gene: TRBV5-4; j_gene: TRBJ1-2; abundance: few; d_gene: TRBD1; CDR3aa: CASSLAGEGAVYGYTF; CDR3nt: TGTGCCAGCAGCTTGGCCGGAGAGGGGGCAGTTTATGGCTACACCTTC
v_gene: TRBV25-1; j_gene: TRBJ2-7; abundance: NA; d_gene: TRBD1; CDR3aa: CANRPGQGYEQYF; CDR3nt: TGTGCTAACCGGCCGGGACAGGGCTACGAGCAGTACTTC
v_gene: TRBV5-5; j_gene: TRBJ2-5; abundance: NA; d_gene: NA; CDR3aa: CASSEAAYTQKRETQYF; CDR3nt: TGTGCCAGCAGTGAAGCGGCGTACACTCAAAAACGAGAGACCCAGTACTTC
v_gene: TRBV10-3; j_gene: TRBJ1-2; abundance: NA; d_gene: NA; CDR3aa: CAISEVGLGYTF; CDR3nt: TGTGCCATTAGTGAGGTCGGACTTGGCTACACCTTC
v_gene: TRBV10-3; j_gene: TRBJ2-7; abundance: NA; d_gene: NA; CDR3aa: CAISESPGGGLAEQYF; CDR3nt: TGTGCCATCAGTGAGTCGCCGGGGGGCGGGTTGGCAGAGCAGTACTTC
v_gene: TRBV19; j_gene: TRBJ2-5; abundance: many; d_gene: NA; CDR3aa: CASSIQAGKQETQYF; CDR3nt: TGTGCCAGTAGTATCCAGGCGGGCAAACAAGAGACCCAGTACTTC
v_gene: TRBV12-3/TRBV12-4; j_gene: TRBJ2-5; abundance: few; d_gene: NA; CDR3aa: CASSPSGGRGTQYF; CDR3nt: TGTGCCAGCAGTCCCTCAGGGGGGCGGGGGACCCAGTACTTC
v_gene: TRBV6-6; j_gene: TRBJ2-7; abundance: few; d_gene: NA; CDR3aa: CASRGPIPEQYF; CDR3nt: TGTGCCAGCAGGGGTCCGATCCCCGAGCAGTACTTC
v_gene: TRBV2; j_gene: TRBJ1-2; abundance: NA; d_gene: NA; CDR3aa: CANPGAAYYGYTF; CDR3nt: TGTGCCAACCCAGGGGCTGCTTACTATGGCTACACCTTC
v_gene: TRBV10-3; j_gene: TRBJ2-5; abundance: NA; d_gene: NA; CDR3aa: CAISFEGSEETQYF; CDR3nt: TGTGCCATCAGTTTTGAGGGTTCAGAAGAGACCCAGTACTTC
v_gene: TRBV6-6; j_gene: TRBJ2-5; abundance: few; d_gene: TRBD2; CDR3aa: CASSYGPSGRETQYF; CDR3nt: TGTGCCAGCAGTTACGGGCCTAGCGGGAGAGAGACCCAGTACTTC
v_gene: TRBV29-1; j_gene: TRBJ2-2; abundance: NA; d_gene: TRBD2; CDR3aa: CSVSVSGSTGELFF; CDR3nt: TGCAGCGTTTCCGTTAGCGGGTCTACCGGGGAGCTGTTTTTT
v_gene: TRBV20-1; j_gene: TRBJ1-3; abundance: NA; d_gene: TRBD1; CDR3aa: CSADPGQGARGNTIYF; CDR3nt: TGCAGTGCCGACCCGGGACAGGGGGCGAGGGGAAACACCATATATTTT
v_gene: TRBV9; j_gene: TRBJ1-3; abundance: few; d_gene: NA; CDR3aa: CASSPGGSSSGNTIYF; CDR3nt: TGTGCCAGCAGCCCCGGGGGTTCTTCCTCTGGAAACACCATATATTTT
v_gene: TRBV7-6; j_gene: TRBJ2-7; abundance: NA; d_gene: TRBD1; CDR3aa: CASSLTGGRSVEQYF; CDR3nt: TGTGCCAGCAGCTTAACAGGGGGCAGATCCGTTGAGCAGTACTTC
v_gene: TRBV7-9; j_gene: TRBJ1-4; abundance: NA; d_gene: NA; CDR3aa: CASSPEMGGKLFF; CDR3nt: TGTGCCAGCAGCCCCGAGATGGGGGGAAAACTGTTTTTT
v_gene: TRBV10-1; j_gene: TRBJ1-1; abundance: NA; d_gene: NA; CDR3aa: CASSLGESPITEAFF; CDR3nt: TGCGCCAGCAGCCTCGGGGAAAGTCCCATCACTGAAGCTTTCTTT
v_gene: TRBV4-1; j_gene: TRBJ1-2; abundance: NA; d_gene: NA; CDR3aa: CASSQEGRGIGYTF; CDR3nt: TGCGCCAGCAGCCAAGAGGGGAGAGGGATTGGCTACACCTTC
v_gene: TRBV7-2; j_gene: TRBJ1-1; abundance: NA; d_gene: TRBD1; CDR3aa: CASSPGYRGRDTEAFF; CDR3nt: TGTGCCAGCAGCCCAGGTTACAGGGGGCGCGACACTGAAGCTTTCTTT
v_gene: TRBV20-1; j_gene: TRBJ1-2; abundance: many; d_gene: NA; CDR3aa: CSAGAQAVGYGYTF; CDR3nt: TGCAGTGCTGGAGCCCAGGCGGTCGGATATGGCTACACCTTC
v_gene: TRBV19; j_gene: TRBJ1-1; abundance: many; d_gene: NA; CDR3aa: CASSIGPNTEAFF; CDR3nt: TGTGCCAGTAGTATAGGACCGAACACTGAAGCTTTCTTT
v_gene: TRBV2; j_gene: TRBJ1-1; abundance: many; d_gene: TRBD1; CDR3aa: CASREQGLGNTEAFF; CDR3nt: TGTGCCAGCAGGGAACAGGGGTTAGGTAACACTGAAGCTTTCTTT
v_gene: TRBV29-1; j_gene: TRBJ1-2; abundance: many; d_gene: NA; CDR3aa: CSVEPGAHGYTF; CDR3nt: TGCAGCGTTGAACCGGGGGCCCATGGCTACACCTTC
v_gene: TRBV13; j_gene: TRBJ2-7; abundance: few; d_gene: NA; CDR3aa: CASSAPARVGLEQYF; CDR3nt: TGTGCCAGCAGCGCCCCGGCCAGGGTAGGTCTCGAGCAGTACTTC
v_gene: TRBV9; j_gene: TRBJ1-2; abundance: many; d_gene: TRBD1; CDR3aa: CASSVAPKQGYYGYTF; CDR3nt: TGTGCCAGCAGCGTAGCTCCTAAACAGGGGTACTATGGCTACACCTTC
v_gene: TRBV19; j_gene: TRBJ2-7; abundance: few; d_gene: NA; CDR3aa: CASSISGADYEQYF; CDR3nt: TGTGCCAGTAGTATTTCGGGAGCAGACTACGAGCAGTACTTC
v_gene: TRBV20-1; j_gene: TRBJ1-5; abundance: many; d_gene: NA; CDR3aa: CSARDQGQPQHF; CDR3nt: TGCAGTGCTAGAGATCAAGGTCAGCCCCAGCATTTT
v_gene: TRBV6-1; j_gene: TRBJ2-2; abundance: many; d_gene: NA; CDR3aa: CASGPPSDTGELFF; CDR3nt: TGTGCCAGTGGGCCGCCCTCGGACACCGGGGAGCTGTTTTTT
v_gene: TRBV7-4; j_gene: TRBJ1-1; abundance: NA; d_gene: NA; CDR3aa: CASSLAGGLMNTEAFF; CDR3nt: TGTGCCAGCAGCTTAGCCGGAGGCCTGATGAACACTGAAGCTTTCTTT
v_gene: TRBV12-3/TRBV12-4; j_gene: TRBJ1-2; abundance: NA; d_gene: NA; CDR3aa: CASTDTGWRLYGYTF; CDR3nt: TGTGCCAGCACCGATACAGGGTGGCGGCTATATGGCTACACCTTC
v_gene: TRBV6-1; j_gene: TRBJ1-5; abundance: few; d_gene: NA; CDR3aa: CASSDSLNQPQHF; CDR3nt: TGTGCCAGCAGTGACAGCCTCAATCAGCCCCAGCATTTT
v_gene: TRBV5-5; j_gene: TRBJ2-7; abundance: few; d_gene: NA; CDR3aa: CASSSDRDFRGEQYF; CDR3nt: NA
v_gene: TRBV20-1; j_gene: TRBJ1-2; abundance: many; d_gene: NA; CDR3aa: CSARDLGQDYGYTF; CDR3nt: TGCAGTGCTAGAGATCTCGGGCAAGACTATGGCTACACCTTC
v_gene: TRBV20-1; j_gene: TRBJ1-4; abundance: NA; d_gene: NA; CDR3aa: CSAPLRGANEKLFF; CDR3nt: TGCAGTGCTCCCCTAAGGGGGGCTAATGAAAAACTGTTTTTT
v_gene: TRBV5-6; j_gene: TRBJ2-5; abundance: few; d_gene: TRBD1; CDR3aa: CASNGYWTGGEETQYF; CDR3nt: TGTGCCAGCAACGGCTATTGGACAGGGGGCGAAGAGACCCAGTACTTC
v_gene: TRBV7-9; j_gene: TRBJ1-6; abundance: few; d_gene: NA; CDR3aa: CASSLVQGSAPLHF; CDR3nt: TGTGCCAGCAGCTTAGTGCAGGGGAGCGCGCCCCTCCACTTT
v_gene: TRBV19; j_gene: TRBJ1-1; abundance: NA; d_gene: NA; CDR3aa: CASSIVGSGTEAFF; CDR3nt: TGTGCCAGTAGTATAGTCGGTAGCGGGACTGAAGCTTTCTTT
v_gene: TRBV6-5; j_gene: TRBJ2-5; abundance: many; d_gene: TRBD1; CDR3aa: CATGDRKETQYF; CDR3nt: TGTGCCACAGGGGACAGGAAAGAGACCCAGTACTTC
v_gene: TRBV5-1; j_gene: TRBJ2-5; abundance: few; d_gene: NA; CDR3aa: CASSLFGTAETQYF; CDR3nt: TGCGCCAGCAGCTTATTCGGGACGGCCGAGACCCAGTACTTC
v_gene: TRBV9; j_gene: TRBJ2-2; abundance: few; d_gene: NA; CDR3aa: CASSVMGAGELFF; CDR3nt: TGTGCCAGCAGCGTAATGGGGGCCGGGGAGCTGTTTTTT
v_gene: TRBV29-1; j_gene: TRBJ2-5; abundance: few; d_gene: TRBD2; CDR3aa: CSVNKRGETQYF; CDR3nt: TGCAGCGTGAACAAGCGGGGGGAGACCCAGTACTTC
v_gene: TRBV7-2; j_gene: TRBJ1-4; abundance: NA; d_gene: NA; CDR3aa: CASSLAGTLGEKLFF; CDR3nt: TGTGCCAGCAGTCTGGCCGGGACGCTGGGGGAAAAACTGTTTTTT
v_gene: TRBV20-1; j_gene: TRBJ2-5; abundance: many; d_gene: NA; CDR3aa: CSARREGETQYF; CDR3nt: TGCAGTGCTAGAAGGGAAGGCGAGACCCAGTACTTC
v_gene: TRBV29-1; j_gene: TRBJ1-2; abundance: NA; d_gene: NA; CDR3aa: CSSRQVNYGYTF; CDR3nt: TGCAGCTCAAGACAGGTCAACTATGGCTACACCTTC